The entry that follows covers one TCR beta chain sequence. The protocol was immunoSEQ multiplex PCR, while the TCRdb copy is restricted to in-frame clones and leaves out a portion. The data show 150,000 to 200,000 clones, roughly 91% seen once. This sample was included in a study of control samples from healthy donors and cancer patients. The TCR comes from a woman in her 30s in good health. Sequenced: blood.

Written as DNA, the CDR3 is TGTGCCACCAGTGATTCCGGGACAGGATCCTACGAGCAGTACTTC. Translating gives CATSDSGTGSYEQYF. This sequence joins TRBV24-1 and TRBJ2-7; 8 bases agree with TRBD1. V gave up 2 bases and J gave up 1 base; unmatched junction bases: 3. This CDR3 is built from 15 residues. Germline lookup yields CDR1 KGHDR and CDR2 SFDVKD.